The source of this T cell receptor beta chain is a study of blood T cell repertoires in COVID-19. On the study more broadly: Nucleic acid was either cDNA or gDNA, and it came from T cells, B-cell-depleted T cells, or PBMCs.

Sequencing used immunoSEQ multiplex PCR; TCRdb keeps in-frame clones, though not all of them. The sample shows roughly 30,000 clones, about 90% of them seen only once. This clone was observed once. The sequenced sample was peripheral blood. This sequence originates from a human donor in a cohort sampled during active COVID-19.

The CDR3 nucleotides are TGCGCCAGCAGGAAGGGACTAGCGGGGGACCCGAACACCGGGGAGCTGTTTTTT. It yields the protein CASRKGLAGDPNTGELFF. The V gene is TRBV10-1, the J gene TRBJ2-2; the match to TRBD2 covers 14 bases. With V trimmed by 6 bases and J by 0 bases, 6 bases remained unmatched. The germline CDR1 and CDR2 sequences are WNHNN and SYGVQD (reference sequence). This CDR3 contains 18 residues.